The 28 T cell receptor beta chains below come from one sample, sequenced in a study of blood T cell repertoires in COVID-19. Profiled with immunoSEQ multiplex PCR; TCRdb holds only in-frame clones, not every one. The sample yields 140,000 to 150,000 clones, around 88% seen once. The sequenced sample was peripheral blood. The receptors here all came from a man aged 60 to 69 with active or convalescent COVID-19.

The gene calls are TRBV7-2 and TRBJ2-1, with TRBD1 matching over 7 bases. The CDR3 contains 16 residues. Per the germline V gene, CDR1 is SGHTA and CDR2 is FQGNSA. V lost 1 base to trimming and J lost 5 bases; unmatched junction nucleotides: 8. The CDR3 sequence: CASSLGFRQGDNEQFF. DNA for the CDR3: TGTGCCAGCAGCTTAGGCTTTAGACAGGGAGACAATGAGCAGTTCTTC. The complete variable domain, with remaining parts taken from reference TRBV7-2 and TRBJ2-1, reads GAGVSQSPSNKVTEKGKDVELRCDPISGHTALYWYRQSLGQGLEFLIYFQGNSAPDKSGLPSDRFSAERTGGSVSTLTIQRTQQEDSAVYLCASSLGFRQGDNEQFFGPGTRLTVL.

The genes are TRBV24-1 and TRBJ2-7, with TRBD2 matching 7 bases. The germline V gene encodes CDR1 KGHDR and CDR2 SFDVKD. Germline trimming cut 9 bases from V and 2 bases from J; bases unmatched to any gene: 12. CDR3 size: 15 residues. As DNA, the CDR3 is TGTGCCACCTTCCTGGCGGGAGTTGAGGCCTACGAGCAGTACTTC. Protein sequence: CATFLAGVEAYEQYF.

This rearrangement joins TRBV5-6 to TRBJ2-7; D ambiguous. Between the trimmed V and J ends, which lost 1 base and 4 bases, there was a span of 12 bases. This CDR3 has 14 amino acids. From germline, CDR1 is SGHDT and CDR2 YYEEEE. For the CDR3, the DNA is TGTGCCAGCAGCTTGCTGCAGGTTTCGTACGAGCAGTACTTC. Translation gives CASSLLQVSYEQYF.

The genes are TRBV19 and TRBJ1-4; D unresolved. This CDR3 spans 12 amino acids. The V gene lost 6 bases and the J gene lost 3 bases, with 5 bases spanning the gap. CDR1 is LNHDA, CDR2 SQIVND, per germline (reference sequence). The CDR3 region has the DNA TGTGCCAGTAGGAAGCCTAATGAAAAACTGTTTTTT. This gives the protein CASRKPNEKLFF.

There are a few counts of this clone. This chain connects TRBV27 to TRBJ2-2; tentative D call: TRBD1 (6 bases). The germline V and J ends were trimmed by 5 bases and 9 bases, with 22 bases remaining between them. CDR1 is MNHEY, CDR2 SMNVEV, per germline (reference sequence). This CDR3 has 16 residues. CDR3 region: CASSPDLGRGLRELFF. CDR3 coding DNA: TGTGCCAGCAGTCCGGACCTGGGAAGGGGGTTGCGGGAGCTGTTTTTT.

This chain links TRBV28 with TRBJ2-7, with TRBD1 matching over 7 bases. The CDR3 has 13 residues. Trimming removed 10 bases from V and 2 bases from J; junction bases left unmatched: 8. The germline V gene encodes CDR1 MDHEN and CDR2 SYDVKM. This CDR3 reads CATVRDSPYEQYF. CDR3 nucleotides: TGTGCCACGGTCCGGGACAGCCCCTACGAGCAGTACTTC.

The chain combines TRBV19 with TRBJ2-5; 9 bases match TRBD1. Unmatched junction bases numbered 3, after V lost 3 bases and J lost 4 bases. Germline loops: CDR1 LNHDA, CDR2 SQIVND (reference sequence). This CDR3 region has 14 residues. In DNA form, the CDR3 reads TGTGCCAGTAGTATTTGGGACAGGGTAGAGACCCAGTACTTC. This sequence encodes CASSIWDRVETQYF.

This rearrangement joins TRBV5-5 to TRBJ2-3; 10 bases agree with TRBD1. The CDR3 sequence is 17 residues long. Losses at the gene ends were 1 base for V and 4 bases for J; bases not matched to a gene: 9. In germline, CDR1 is SGHKS, CDR2 YYEKEE (reference sequence). In DNA, the CDR3 is TGTGCCAGCAGCTTGAGTCCCGGGACAGGGGTGGCAGATACGCAGTATTTT. It codes for CASSLSPGTGVADTQYF.

The rearrangement joins TRBV6-2 or TRBV6-3 to TRBJ1-2, with 7 nucleotides matching TRBD1. The CDR3 consists of 14 residues. With 6 bases clipped from V and 4 bases from J, the junction kept 8 bases outside the gene matches. From germline, CDR1 is MNHEY and CDR2 SVGEGT. As DNA, the CDR3 is TGTGCCAGCAGCCCCGGGACAGTAGTCTATGGCTACACCTTC. Translation: CASSPGTVVYGYTF.

This clone was counted only a few times. V and J are TRBV15 and TRBJ1-4; TRBD1 matches 7 bases. V dropped 4 bases and J dropped 7; count of bases not matched to a gene: 6. Looked up from germline, CDR1 is LNHNV and CDR2 is YYDKDF (reference sequence). The CDR3 has 14 amino acids. The CDR3 region has the DNA TGTGCCACCAGCAAGCAGGGGGTGGGTGAAAAACTGTTTTTT. Its protein is CATSKQGVGEKLFF.

In DNA, the CDR3 is TGTGCCAGCAGTGAACCGGACAGGGGGCGGATTCAGCCCCAGCATTTT. It is translated as CASSEPDRGRIQPQHF. The rearrangement joins TRBV6-1 to TRBJ1-5, with 11 bases that match TRBD1. The germline CDR1 and CDR2 sequences are MNHNS and SASEGT. This CDR3 has 16 residues. The V segment lost 2 bases and the J segment 6 bases; nucleotides outside the gene matches: 6.

The rearrangement uses TRBV2 and TRBJ1-1, with TRBD1 matching 8 bases. The CDR3 totals 16 residues. The germline V gene has CDR1 SNHLY and CDR2 FYNNEI. The V and J ends lost 6 bases and 0 bases, in that order; junction bases with no gene match: 9. This chain's CDR3 is CASRGGQALLNTEAFF. The CDR3 DNA is TGTGCCAGCAGGGGGGGACAGGCGCTACTGAACACTGAAGCTTTCTTT. Full variable domain (missing parts from reference TRBV2 and TRBJ1-1): EPEVTQTPSHQVTQMGQEVILRCVPISNHLYFYWYRQILGQKVEFLVSFYNNEISEKSEIFDDQFSVERPDGSNFTLKIRSTKLEDSAMYFCASRGGQALLNTEAFFGQGTRLTVV.

The rearrangement joins TRBV25-1 to TRBJ1-4; maybe TRBD1 (5 bases). V lost 5 bases and J 3 bases, leaving 16 bases between the germline ends. The length of the CDR3 is 16 residues. Germline lookup yields CDR1 MGHDK and CDR2 SYGVNS. The CDR3: CASSNRGGAANEKLFF. The CDR3 bases are TGTGCCAGCAGTAATAGGGGAGGGGCGGCTAATGAAAAACTGTTTTTT.

This chain links TRBV10-3 with TRBJ2-7; 7 bases match TRBD1. Germline CDR1 is ENHRY and CDR2 is SYGVKD. The ends lost 6 bases at V and 2 bases at J; junction bases unmatched: 4. The CDR3 contains 13 residues. CDR3 coding DNA: TGTGCCATCAGGGGGACAGACGCCTACGAGCAGTACTTC. Translating it yields CAIRGTDAYEQYF.

Here the CDR3 reads CASSEGASQFF. For the CDR3, the DNA is TGTGCCAGCAGTGAAGGGGCTAGCCAGTTCTTC. The rearrangement joins TRBV2 to TRBJ2-1; a weak D match, TRBD2 (5 bases). Germline V gene data show CDR1 as SNHLY and CDR2 as FYNNEI. Trimming removed 1 base from V and 13 bases from J, with 8 bases in between. CDR3 size: 11 residues.

This clone was recorded a few times. The chain employs TRBV18 and TRBJ1-4; D is possibly TRBD1 (5 bases). The V gene's germline CDR1 is KGHSH and CDR2 LQKENI. This CDR3 region has 16 residues. Trimming stripped 3 bases from V and 7 bases from J, with 18 bases between. The CDR3 coding sequence is TGTGCCAGCTCACCCACAACAGTAGGGAGGGGTGAAAAACTGTTTTTT. Protein sequence: CASSPTTVGRGEKLFF.

The CDR3 DNA reads TGTGCCAGCAGCTTAGAGAACAGGCCAGAAGAGCAGTACTTC. It encodes CASSLENRPEEQYF. This chain links TRBV7-9 with TRBJ2-7, with a weak D call TRBD1 (5 bases). Germline CDR1 is SEHNR and CDR2 is FQNEAQ (reference sequence). V lost 1 base to trimming and J lost 7 bases, with 14 bases between them. The CDR3 contains 14 residues.

The gene calls are TRBV24-1 and TRBJ1-2; possibly TRBD1 for D (6 bases). V gave up 0 bases and J gave up 8 bases, with 12 bases separating them. Germline CDR1 reads KGHDR; CDR2 reads SFDVKD. The CDR3 consists of 14 residues. CDR3 loop: CATSDLKQGGGYTF. CDR3 coding DNA: TGTGCCACCAGTGATTTGAAACAGGGTGGCGGCTACACCTTC.

This clone has a single count. The chain carries TRBV6-2 or TRBV6-3 and TRBJ2-6; tentative D call: TRBD1 (6 bases). The germline gives CDR1 MNHEY, CDR2 SVGEGT. There are 19 residues in the CDR3. Trimming left V 5 bases short and J 0 bases short, with 20 bases between. This chain's CDR3 is CASSTDRLNLYSGANVLTF. CDR3 DNA sequence: TGTGCCAGCAGTACTGACAGGCTCAATCTTTACTCTGGGGCCAACGTCCTGACTTTC.

V usage is TRBV28 and J usage is TRBJ1-3; D unresolved. V dropped 5 bases and J dropped 9 bases, with 17 bases sitting between them. CDR3 length: 14 amino acids. Germline CDR1 reads MDHEN; CDR2 reads SYDVKM. The CDR3 coding sequence is TGTGCCAGCAGTATCTCTGAGGCCCTCCGCACCATATATTTT. Translated, it gives CASSISEALRTIYF.

The rearrangement uses TRBV5-5 and TRBJ1-1; D uncertain. This CDR3 has 15 residues. V dropped 2 bases and J dropped 0 bases, with 11 bases sitting between them. In germline, CDR1 is SGHKS, CDR2 YYEKEE (reference sequence). The CDR3 DNA follows: TGTGCCAGCAGCTTAGAGGGAGCCTTGAACACTGAAGCTTTCTTT. Its protein product is CASSLEGALNTEAFF.

This sequence joins TRBV9 and TRBJ2-7; 7 nucleotides match TRBD2. The CDR3 loop spans 17 amino acids. Germline V gene lookup returns CDR1 SGDLS and CDR2 YYNGEE. J gave up 7 bases and V 0 bases, and 16 bases lay outside the gene matches. CDR3 region: CASSVDPASGPIGEQYF. Here the CDR3 DNA reads TGTGCCAGCAGCGTAGATCCGGCTAGCGGCCCCATAGGGGAGCAGTACTTC. The whole variable domain, remainder taken from reference TRBV9 and TRBJ2-7, is DSGVTQTPKHLITATGQRVTLRCSPRSGDLSVYWYQQSLDQGLQFLIQYYNGEERAKGNILERFSAQQFPDLHSELNLSSLELGDSALYFCASSVDPASGPIGEQYFGPGTRLTVT.

The V call is TRBV6-2 or TRBV6-3, the J call TRBJ2-2, with D possibly TRBD2 on 5 matching bases. Looked up from germline, CDR1 is MNHEY and CDR2 is SVGEGT. This CDR3 is built from 17 residues. Trimming cost V 6 bases and J 4 bases, with 21 bases left between them. CDR3 amino acids: CASSPLGMNVGTGELFF. CDR3 nucleotides: TGTGCCAGCAGCCCACTAGGGATGAACGTGGGCACCGGGGAGCTGTTTTTT.

V is TRBV7-2 and J is TRBJ2-2; perhaps TRBD2 as D (5 bases). The CDR3 extends over 13 amino acids. CDR1 and CDR2 (germline): SGHTA, FQGNSA. V lost 2 bases to trimming and J lost 6 bases, with 7 bases between them. The CDR3 DNA follows: TGTGCCAGCAGCTTAAGGAGGTCCGGGGAGCTGTTTTTT. Translated: CASSLRRSGELFF.

The chain carries TRBV15 and TRBJ1-2; the match to TRBD1 covers 7 bases. The CDR3 sequence is 16 residues long. Germline V gives CDR1 LNHNV, CDR2 YYDKDF (reference sequence). V lost 3 bases and J lost 3; bases outside the gene matches: 10. CDR3 bases: TGTGCCACCAGCAGTGGAAGTGGACAGGCTTACTATGGCTACACCTTC. Its translation is CATSSGSGQAYYGYTF.

The CDR3 region has the DNA TGTGCCAGCAGTACAGGGACAAGCGGGCAGTACTTC. This codes for CASSTGTSGQYF. This chain uses TRBV28 with TRBJ2-7; perhaps TRBD1 as D (6 bases). V lost 5 bases to trimming and J lost 9 bases, with 14 bases between them. Germline CDR1 MDHEN, CDR2 SYDVKM. The CDR3 is 12 amino acids.

The CDR3 nucleotides read TGTGCCAGCAGCCCGGGCGGGGGGAACCTAGAAGCTTTCTTT. It specifies CASSPGGGNLEAFF. The V gene is TRBV4-2, the J gene TRBJ1-1; tentative D call: TRBD1 (5 bases). The CDR3 loop spans 14 amino acids. Germline V gene lookup returns CDR1 LGHNA and CDR2 YNFKEQ. V was trimmed by 4 bases and J by 8 bases, leaving 17 bases between them.

This chain's CDR3 is CASSQREVYNSPLHF. For the CDR3, the DNA is TGTGCCAGCAGTCAAAGGGAGGTCTATAATTCACCCCTCCACTTT. The chain couples TRBV28 to TRBJ1-6; D gene uncertain. CDR3 length: 15 amino acids. V shed 5 bases and J shed 3 bases, with 11 bases lying between them. CDR1 is MDHEN, CDR2 SYDVKM, per germline.